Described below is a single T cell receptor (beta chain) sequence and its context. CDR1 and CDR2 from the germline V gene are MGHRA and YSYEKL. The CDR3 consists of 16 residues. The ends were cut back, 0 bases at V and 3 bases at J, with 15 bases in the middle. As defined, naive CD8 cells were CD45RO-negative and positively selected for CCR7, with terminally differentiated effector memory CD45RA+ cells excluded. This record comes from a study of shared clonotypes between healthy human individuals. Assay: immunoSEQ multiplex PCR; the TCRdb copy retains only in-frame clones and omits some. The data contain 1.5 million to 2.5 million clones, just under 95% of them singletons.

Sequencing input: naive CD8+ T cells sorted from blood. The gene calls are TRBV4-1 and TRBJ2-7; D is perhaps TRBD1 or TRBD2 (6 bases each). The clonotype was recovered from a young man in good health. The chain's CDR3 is CASSQEGAGSNYEQYF. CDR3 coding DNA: TGCGCCAGCAGCCAAGAGGGGGCGGGAAGCAACTACGAGCAGTACTTC.